Given below is one T cell receptor (beta chain) in context. The target of this receptor is not known. Qualities for individual bases were not recorded, and no much larger clone is one base off. The data stem from a study of T-cell reconstitution after alpha-beta-depleted transplantation in children (dated by TCRdb to about 2016). Describing the broader study: The study quantitatively tracked T-cell immune reconstitution after TCRalphabeta/CD19-depleted allogeneic hematopoietic cell transplantation in children using TCR repertoire profiling.

The sample's treatment or condition label is to be understood as: allogeneic hematopoietic cell transplantation with graft depleted of TCRalphabeta T cells and CD19 B cells. Transplant recipients were children who received TCRalphabeta/CD19-depleted allogeneic hematopoietic cell grafts. Library preparation used PCR. TCRdb lists the instrument as Illumina HiSeq 2500. To normalize quantification of the TCRbeta repertoire, the TCR libraries were built with molecular barcoding that relied on unique molecular identifiers. TCRdb trimmed public reads at Q25 via fastp, called clones via MiXCR and kept in-frame beta chains. Duplicate CDR3 protein sequences are folded into a single record with the most common DNA and genes. A total of approximately 650,000 distinct CDR3 sequences appear in this sample, less than 15% of them only once. 0.79% of the sample is in the top ten clones. From the cysteine through the phenylalanine, the CDR3 covers 14 amino acids. Only CDR3 DNA is held: 42 bases, read in frame from base 1. CDR1 and CDR2 are drawn from the germline V gene: KGHSH, LQKENI. Trimming costs V 4 bases and J 1 base, and their ends lie 11 bases apart.

Broader findings and caveats from the paper: Over subsequent months, a decline in hyperexpanded clone frequencies was noted, and after one year, T-cell counts and TCRbeta diversity were mostly ascribed to newly produced T cells. The high TCRbeta diversity at day 60 in some patients was ascribed to recipient T cells and intrathymic progenitors that had survived conditioning. About two months after transplant, the apparently early recovery of alphabetaT-cell counts reportedly depended on just several hundred clones that had expanded rapidly and came from non-depleted graft cells.

The chain is encoded by TRBV18 joined to TRBJ2-7, with the D gene not clear enough to name. This sample comprised PBMCs, obtained before TCRalphabeta/CD19-depleted stem cell transplant. This receptor was identified in a girl under 10 years old with congenital amegakaryocytic thrombocytopenia, due to receive a stem cell transplant. The nucleotide sequence reads TGTGCCAGCTCACAAGCTGGGCTTTCCTACGAGCAGTACTTC. It encodes CASSQAGLSYEQYF.